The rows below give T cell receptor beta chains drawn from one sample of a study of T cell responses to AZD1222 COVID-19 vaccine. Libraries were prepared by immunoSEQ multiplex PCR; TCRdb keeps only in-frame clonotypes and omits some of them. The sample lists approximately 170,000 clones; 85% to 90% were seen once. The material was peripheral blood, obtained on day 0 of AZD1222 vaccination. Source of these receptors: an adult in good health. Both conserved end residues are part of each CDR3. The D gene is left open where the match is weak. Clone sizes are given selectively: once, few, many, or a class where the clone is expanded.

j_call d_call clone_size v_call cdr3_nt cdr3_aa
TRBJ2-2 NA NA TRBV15 TGTGCCACCAGCAGAGGTTTCGACACCGGGGAGCTGTTTTTT CATSRGFDTGELFF
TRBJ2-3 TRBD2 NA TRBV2 TGTGCCAGCAGCCCCCGGTTGGAGCGGGGTAGCACAGATACGCAGTATTTT CASSPRLERGSTDTQYF
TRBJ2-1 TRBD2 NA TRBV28 TGTGCCAGCAGTTTACCCCGGGGTAGCGGGGTTAATGAGCAGTTCTTC CASSLPRGSGVNEQFF
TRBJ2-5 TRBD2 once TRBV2 TGTGCCAGCGGGGGACGCGGGGGGGCTCGAGAGACCCAGTACTTC CASGGRGGARETQYF
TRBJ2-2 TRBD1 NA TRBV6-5 TGTGCCAGCACGCGACAGGGGCCCCCCGGGGAGCTGTTTTTT CASTRQGPPGELFF
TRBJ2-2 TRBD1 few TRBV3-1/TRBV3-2 TGTGCCAGCACCACAGGGGTTGGGGAGCTGTTTTTT CASTTGVGELFF
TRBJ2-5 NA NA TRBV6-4 TGTGCCAGCAGTGGCAGGGCGGGAGAGACCCAGTACTTC CASSGRAGETQYF
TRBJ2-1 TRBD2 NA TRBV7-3 TGTGCCAGCAGCTTAAGCGGGGGGCATGAGCAGTTCTTC CASSLSGGHEQFF
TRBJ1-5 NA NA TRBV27 TGTGCCAGCAGAGTACAGGGAGCGGGTACTCAGCCCCAGCATTTT CASRVQGAGTQPQHF
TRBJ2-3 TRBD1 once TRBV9 TGTGCCAGCAGCGTAGGAGGACAGGGGGCCAATACGCAGTATTTT CASSVGGQGANTQYF
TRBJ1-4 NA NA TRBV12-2 TGTGCAAGTCGCTTTAATGGGAGGCCGGGACCTAGAAAGACTAATGAAAAACTGTTTTTT CASRFNGRPGPRKTNEKLFF
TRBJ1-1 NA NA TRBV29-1 TGCAGCGCCTACCGGCGGTTGAACACTGAAGCTTTCTTT CSAYRRLNTEAFF
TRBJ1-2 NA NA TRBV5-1 TGCGCCAGCAGCTTGGCGCGGGAGTCTTGGGGCTACACCTTC CASSLARESWGYTF
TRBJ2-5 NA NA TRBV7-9 TGTGCCAGCAGCTCCTGGAGGGACCAAGAGACCCAGTACTTC CASSSWRDQETQYF
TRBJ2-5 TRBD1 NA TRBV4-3 TGCGCCAGCAGCCAAGATTTGGGGTGGACAGGGCGGGAGACCCAGTACTTC CASSQDLGWTGRETQYF
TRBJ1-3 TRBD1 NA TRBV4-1 TGCGCCAGCAGCCGACCAGACAGGGACTCTGGAAACACCATATATTTT CASSRPDRDSGNTIYF
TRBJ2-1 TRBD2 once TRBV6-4 TGTGCCAGCACCAGGACTAGCGGGGGTTACGGGGAGCAGTTCTTC CASTRTSGGYGEQFF
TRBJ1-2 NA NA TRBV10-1 TGCGCCAGCAGTGAGTCTTACCCTAACTATGGCTACACCTTC CASSESYPNYGYTF
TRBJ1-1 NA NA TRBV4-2 TGTGCCAGCAGCGTTAAGAACACTGAAGCTTTCTTT CASSVKNTEAFF
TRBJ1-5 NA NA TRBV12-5 TGTGCTAGTGGTTTGGCGAATCAGCCCCAGCATTTT CASGLANQPQHF
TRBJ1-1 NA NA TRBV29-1 TGCAGCGTCCCAGGAGGACACCTGAACACTGAAGCTTTCTTT CSVPGGHLNTEAFF
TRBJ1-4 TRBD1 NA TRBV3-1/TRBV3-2 TGTGCCAGCAGCCAAGGGGACAGAACGAATGAAAAACTGTTTTTT CASSQGDRTNEKLFF
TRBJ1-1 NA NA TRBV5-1 TGCGCCAGCAGCTTGGCTTCAGGGGCGCCCACTGAAGCTTTCTTT CASSLASGAPTEAFF
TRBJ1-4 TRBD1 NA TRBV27 TGTGCCAGCAGTCCAACCCAGTACAGGGGGCCAGCAGAAAAACTGTTTTTT CASSPTQYRGPAEKLFF
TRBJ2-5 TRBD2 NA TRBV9 TGTGCCAGCAGCCCCCGCCGCGGGGGACGAGAGACCCAGTACTTC CASSPRRGGRETQYF
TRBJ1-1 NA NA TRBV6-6 TGTGCCAGCAGTTTTGACTTGAACACTGAAGCTTTCTTT CASSFDLNTEAFF
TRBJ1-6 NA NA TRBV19 TGTGCCAGTAGTAACAAGAATTCACCCCTCCACTTT CASSNKNSPLHF
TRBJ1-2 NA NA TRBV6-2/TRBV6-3 TGTGCCAGCAGTTACTCAGGAGGGGTTTATGGCTACACCTTC CASSYSGGVYGYTF
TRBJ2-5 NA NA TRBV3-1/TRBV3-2 TGTGCCAGCAGCCAAGAAGGGCTCAAAGAGACCCAGTACTTC CASSQEGLKETQYF
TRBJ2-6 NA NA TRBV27 TGTGCCAGCAGTTTAGCTGGGGCCAACGTCCTGACTTTC CASSLAGANVLTF
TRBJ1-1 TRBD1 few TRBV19 TGTGCCAGTAGTCCTCGACAGGGGTTGAACACTGAAGCTTTCTTT CASSPRQGLNTEAFF
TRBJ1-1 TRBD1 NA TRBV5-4 TGTGCCAGCAGCCCGGACAGGGGCGGGATGAACACTGAAGCTTTCTTT CASSPDRGGMNTEAFF